This T cell receptor beta chain was identified during a study of cytomegalovirus exposure and HLA in healthy donors. There are a few counts of this clone. This PCR relied on a set of 60 Vbeta primers and 13 Jbeta primers. Sequenced by immunoSEQ multiplex PCR; TCRdb stores in-frame clones only, minus some. The sample shows roughly 110,000 clones, approximately 82% of them seen only once. Trimming cost V 2 bases and J 0 bases; bases outside gene matches: 7. The CDR3 contains 17 residues. CDR1 and CDR2 from the germline V gene are SGHVS and FQNEAQ. V gene TRBV7-8 combines with J gene TRBJ2-3; TRBD2 aligns across 8 bases. Sequenced input: PBMCs. The TCR was taken from a man in his forties in good health and CMV-seronegative. This CDR3 is CASSLIGGGYSTDTQYF. The CDR3 DNA follows: TGTGCCAGCAGCTTAATAGGCGGGGGGTATAGCACAGATACGCAGTATTTT.